The 11 T cell receptor beta chains below come from one sample, sequenced in a study of monozygotic twins with inflammatory bowel disease. With the 5' RACE reads reprocessed, TCRdb shows one record per CDR3 protein and no DNA. This repertoire includes 200,000 to 250,000 distinct CDR3 sequences. The sample consisted of blood. The receptors shown here come from a human donor with ulcerative colitis or Crohn's disease, or a healthy co-twin of an affected twin (not recorded which).

This chain uses TRBV12-3 or TRBV12-4 with TRBJ1-1. The CDR3 consists of 13 residues. This chain's CDR3 is CASRKLTNTEAFF.

The rearrangement joins TRBV6-5 to TRBJ1-5. Germline-derived CDR1 and CDR2 are MNHEY and SVGAGI. This CDR3 is 12 amino acids long. The CDR3: CASSSGNQPQHF.

The genes are TRBV7-6 and TRBJ2-7; the TCRdb call, TRBD2, lacks DNA for checking. CDR1 SGHVS and CDR2 FNYEAQ come from the germline V gene. The CDR3 length is 15 residues. CDR3 amino acids: CASSAGALDTYEQYF.

J is TRBJ2-1 and V is TRBV9; with no DNA, the TCRdb D assignment of TRBD2 cannot be verified. There are 13 residues in the CDR3. Germline V CDR1 and CDR2: SGDLS, YYNGEE. CDR3: CASSVDRLAEQFF.

V is TRBV7-9 and J is TRBJ2-1. The CDR3 sequence is 13 residues long. Per the germline V gene, CDR1 is SEHNR and CDR2 is FQNEAQ (reference sequence). CDR3 amino acids: CASGLAAYNEQFF.

The CDR3 region is CASSPFLGDEQFF. The chain couples TRBV7-9 to TRBJ2-1. CDR1 SEHNR and CDR2 FQNEAQ come from the germline V gene (reference sequence). This CDR3 spans 13 amino acids.

This chain links TRBV5-1 with TRBJ2-7. This CDR3 comprises 14 residues. Germline values: CDR1 SGHRS, CDR2 YFSETQ. CDR3: CASSAVDPSVEQYF. Full variable domain (missing parts from reference TRBV5-1 and TRBJ2-7): KAGVTQTPRYLIKTRGQQVTLSCSPISGHRSVSWYQQTPGQGLQFLFEYFSETQRNKGNFPGRFSGRQFSNSRSEMNVSTLELGDSALYLCASSAVDPSVEQYFGPGTRLTVT.

The genes are TRBV7-2 and TRBJ2-2; TCRdb's D call, TRBD1, is unchecked because there is no DNA. CDR1 and CDR2 from the germline V gene are SGHTA and FQGNSA. The CDR3 loop spans 17 amino acids. CDR3 amino acids: CASSFRDTLSTTGELFF.

The chain carries TRBV20-1 and TRBJ2-3. Germline V gene sequence: CDR1 DFQATT, CDR2 SNEGSKA (reference sequence). The CDR3 has 13 amino acids. The CDR3 spells CSASATYTDTQYF.

J is TRBJ1-1 and V is TRBV30; TCRdb gives TRBD1 as the D gene, but with no DNA this cannot be confirmed. Germline V gene sequence: CDR1 GTSNPN, CDR2 SVGIG (reference sequence). CDR3 length: 14 amino acids. This chain's CDR3 is CAWTGQGWGAEAFF.

V and J are TRBV4-3 and TRBJ2-4; the D gene TCRdb calls, TRBD1, cannot be checked with no DNA. This CDR3 contains 14 residues. CDR1 and CDR2 from the germline V gene are LGHNA and YSLEER. CDR3: CASSHSGQGDIQYF.